A selection of T cell receptor beta chains follows, all from one sample in a study of blood T cells in healthy people across ages. TCRdb used MiXCR to reprocess the 5' RACE reads, holding one entry per CDR3 protein. Of about 510,000 distinct CDR3 sequences in the sample, 27% were seen once. These data were also filed under a second study, of T cells of mothers and their children.

Sequencing input: blood. These receptor sequences come from a boy between 2 and 10 years old in good health. CDR3s include the opening cysteine and the closing phenylalanine or tryptophan. D genes are given only for firm matches. For some rows the clone size is stated as once, few or many, or as a class when expanded; others skip it.

D,V,J,size,CDR3,DNA
-,TRBV21-1,TRBJ2-7,many,CASSKKGLPYEQYF,TGTGCCAGCAGCAAAAAGGGGCTCCCCTACGAGCAGTACTTC
TRBD1,TRBV6-5,TRBJ1-5,few,CASSSLGTADSNQPQHF,TGTGCCAGCAGTTCGCTGGGGACAGCAGATAGCAATCAGCCCCAGCATTTT
-,TRBV21-1,TRBJ1-2,-,CASSKVRGGQGVSGYTF,TGTGCCAGCAGCAAAGTTCGGGGGGGACAGGGGGTAAGCGGCTACACCTTC
TRBD2,TRBV7-8,TRBJ2-1,-,CASSLDASGGARYNEQFF,TGTGCCAGCAGCTTAGATGCTAGCGGGGGGGCCCGATACAATGAGCAGTTCTTC
TRBD1,TRBV28,TRBJ1-2,few,CASSLSGQGRGYTF,TGTGCCAGCAGTTTATCCGGACAGGGTAGGGGCTACACCTTC
TRBD2,TRBV20-1,TRBJ2-5,many,CSARDGQGLAEEETQYF,TGCAGTGCTAGAGATGGGCAGGGACTAGCGGAGGAAGAGACCCAGTACTTC
TRBD1,TRBV12-3/TRBV12-4,TRBJ2-3,few,CANSYTGGDTDTQYF,TGTGCCAACAGCTACACAGGGGGCGATACAGATACGCAGTATTTT
TRBD1,TRBV25-1,TRBJ1-2,-,CASSATGGWYGYTF,TGTGCCAGCAGTGCCACAGGGGGTTGGTATGGCTACACCTTC
-,TRBV29-1,TRBJ2-1,-,CSVEGLQGSYNEQFF,TGCAGCGTTGAAGGATTACAGGGATCGTACAATGAGCAGTTCTTC
-,TRBV29-1,TRBJ2-6,-,CSVEHGLSSGANVLTF,TGCAGCGTTGAACATGGTTTGAGCTCTGGGGCCAACGTCCTGACTTTC
TRBD1,TRBV27,TRBJ1-4,few,CASSLGQGPNEKLLF,TGTGCCAGCAGTCTCGGACAGGGCCCCAATGAAAAACTGCTTTTT
-,TRBV6-2/TRBV6-3,TRBJ1-4,-,CASSYPAQAEKLFF,TGTGCCAGCAGTTACCCTGCACAGGCCGAAAAACTGTTTTTT
-,TRBV18,TRBJ1-4,few,CASSQGLEEKLFF,TGTGCCAGCTCGCAGGGGCTGGAGGAAAAACTGTTTTTT
-,TRBV15,TRBJ2-3,-,CATSTRTDTQYF,TGTGCCACCAGTACGCGCACAGATACGCAGTATTTT
-,TRBV21-1,TRBJ1-2,-,CASSKEATGFYGYTF,TGTGCCAGCAGCAAAGAGGCTACAGGGTTCTATGGCTACACCTTC
-,TRBV4-3,TRBJ2-6,once,CASSQDKDTGANVLTF,TGCGCCAGCAGCCAAGATAAAGACACTGGGGCCAACGTCCTGACTTTC
TRBD2,TRBV15,TRBJ2-1,few,CATSRAGGGLGRNEQFF,TGTGCCACCAGCAGAGCTGGGGGGGGACTAGGTCGCAATGAGCAGTTCTTC
-,TRBV7-9,TRBJ2-7,few,CASSSPLSASYEQYF,TGTGCCAGCAGCTCACCCCTTAGCGCCTCCTACGAGCAGTACTTC
-,TRBV7-9,TRBJ1-6,few,CASNLLGAPAPLHF,TGTGCCAGCAACTTACTCGGGGCACCTGCACCCCTCCACTTT
-,TRBV5-1,TRBJ2-6,few,CASSLVPVPSSGANVLTF,TGCGCCAGCAGCTTGGTGCCGGTACCAAGCTCTGGGGCCAACGTCCTGACTTTC
-,TRBV3-1,TRBJ2-5,few,CASSQPPEETQYF,TGTGCCAGCAGCCAACCCCCGGAAGAGACCCAGTACTTC
-,TRBV2,TRBJ2-4,-,CASSFSGTLAKNIQYF,TGTGCCAGCAGTTTTTCAGGGACCCTAGCCAAAAACATTCAGTACTTC
-,TRBV9,TRBJ2-1,-,CASSVEVGSYNEQFF,TGTGCCAGCAGCGTAGAGGTAGGGTCCTACAATGAGCAGTTCTTC
-,TRBV6-5,TRBJ1-6,-,CASSYSKGVYNSPLHF,TGTGCCAGCAGTTACTCTAAGGGAGTCTATAATTCACCCCTCCACTTT
TRBD2,TRBV28,TRBJ2-5,-,CASSFSGGRQTQYF,TGTGCCAGCAGTTTTAGCGGGGGGAGGCAGACCCAGTACTTC
-,TRBV18,TRBJ2-2,-,CASSPGTDGVLFF,TGTGCCAGCTCACCCGGCACGGATGGAGTGCTGTTTTTT
-,TRBV20-1,TRBJ2-3,-,CSASWRSRSTDTQYF,TGCAGTGCTAGTTGGCGGAGTAGGAGCACAGATACGCAGTATTTT
-,TRBV5-1,TRBJ1-1,-,CASSLEGGYTEAFF,TGCGCCAGCAGCTTGGAGGGGGGGTACACTGAAGCTTTCTTT
TRBD1,TRBV7-9,TRBJ1-2,-,CASSLALDRGSYGYTF,TGTGCCAGCAGCTTAGCGCTGGACAGGGGGTCCTATGGCTACACCTTC